This T cell receptor beta chain was captured in a study of control samples from healthy donors and cancer patients. Libraries were prepared by immunoSEQ multiplex PCR; TCRdb keeps only in-frame clonotypes and omits some of them. The sample includes more than 75,000 clones, less than 85% of them seen just once. The CDR3 runs to 13 residues. The V end lost 4 bases, the J end lost 0 bases, and 9 bases lay between the germline ends. Germline lookup yields CDR1 SQVTM and CDR2 ANQGSEA. The rearrangement joins TRBV29-1 to TRBJ1-2; D is possibly TRBD1 (5 bases). The sequence derives from a man in his sixties or seventies with lung cancer. Sequenced material: PBMCs. CDR3 sequence (DNA): TGCAGCGTTGCGCGGGGACCTAACTATGGCTACACCTTC. This encodes CSVARGPNYGYTF.